The clone carrying this T cell receptor beta chain was counted a few times. Antigen: not known. MiXCR, applied by TCRdb to the RACE reads, yields one record per CDR3 protein. The sample lists about 380,000 distinct CDR3 sequences, roughly 5% occurring once. This sample is drawn from a study of human T cells and chemical hapten exposure. On the study more broadly: 2% DPC applied to an approximately 2 cm by approximately 2 cm arm area sensitized donors. The scalp of each patient received a weekly diphenylcyclopropenone dose for the full roughly 24-week study. Study-wide results and limits: PT1 expanded TCR counts and patch test score correlated positively.

Noted time point: patch test 1, 2 weeks after DPC sensitization. Regarding treatment: therapeutic diphenylcyclopropenone sensitization with weekly scalp DPC. Donors were 18 to 70-year-old alopecia patients suitable for DPC. The germline V gene encodes CDR1 SQVTM and CDR2 ANQGSEA. Trimming shortened V by 8 bases and J by 10 bases, and 21 bases separated the two germline ends. The CDR3 has 14 residues. The clonotype originates from a woman aged 50 to 60 with alopecia areata. Some clones in this sample may be carry-over from other donors' samples. The chain has TRBV29-1 and TRBJ1-6; no reliable D call. The sequencing here drew on whole blood, taken in connection with sensitization to the hapten diphenylcyclopropenone (DPC). As DNA, the CDR3 is TGCAGCCATAAGCGAGACGGGAGAGGGTCACCCCTCCACTTT. Its protein is CSHKRDGRGSPLHF.